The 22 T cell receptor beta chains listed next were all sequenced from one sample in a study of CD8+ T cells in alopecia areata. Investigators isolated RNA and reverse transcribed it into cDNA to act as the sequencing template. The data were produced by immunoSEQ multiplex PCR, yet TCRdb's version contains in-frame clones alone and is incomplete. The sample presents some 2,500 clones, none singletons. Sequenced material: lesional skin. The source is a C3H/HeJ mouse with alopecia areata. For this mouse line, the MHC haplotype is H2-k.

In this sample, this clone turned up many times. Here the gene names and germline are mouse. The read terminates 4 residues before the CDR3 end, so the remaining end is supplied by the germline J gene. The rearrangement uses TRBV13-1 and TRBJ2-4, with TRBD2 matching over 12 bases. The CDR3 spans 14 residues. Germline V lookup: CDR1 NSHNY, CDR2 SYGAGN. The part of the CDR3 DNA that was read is TGTGCCAGCCAGGGACTGGGGGGATCAAAC. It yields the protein CASQGLGGSN. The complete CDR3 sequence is CASQGLGGSNTLYF.

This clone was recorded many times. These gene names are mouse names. The CDR3 here is CASSQEDNNYAEQFF. The sequenced part of the CDR3 DNA is TGTGCCAGCAGCCAAGAGGACAATAACTATGCT. This chain joins TRBV5 and TRBJ2-1; D may be TRBD1 (5 bases). The read stops 4 residues short of the end of the CDR3; the missing end is completed from the germline J gene. Trimming removed 0 bases at V and 0 bases at J, with 6 bases between. The germline V gene encodes CDR1 LGHNA and CDR2 YNLKQL (reference sequence). The CDR3 extends over 15 amino acids.

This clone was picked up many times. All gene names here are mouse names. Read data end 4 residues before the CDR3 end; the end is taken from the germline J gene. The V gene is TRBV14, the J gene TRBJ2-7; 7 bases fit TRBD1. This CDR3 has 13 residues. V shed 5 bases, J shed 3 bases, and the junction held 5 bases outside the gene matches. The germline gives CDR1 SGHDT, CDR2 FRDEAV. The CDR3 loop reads CASSYRDSYEQYF. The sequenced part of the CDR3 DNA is TGTGCCAGCAGCTATCGGGACAGCTAT.

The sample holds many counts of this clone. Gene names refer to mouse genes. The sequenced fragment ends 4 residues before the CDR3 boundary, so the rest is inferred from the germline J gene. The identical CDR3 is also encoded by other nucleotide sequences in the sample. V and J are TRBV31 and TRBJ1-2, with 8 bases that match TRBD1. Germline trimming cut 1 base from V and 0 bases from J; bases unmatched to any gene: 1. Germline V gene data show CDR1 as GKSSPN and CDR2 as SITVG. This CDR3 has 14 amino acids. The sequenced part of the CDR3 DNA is TGTGCCTGGAGTCCGGACAGGGCAAACTCC. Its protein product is CAWSPDRANS. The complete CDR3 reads CAWSPDRANSDYTF.

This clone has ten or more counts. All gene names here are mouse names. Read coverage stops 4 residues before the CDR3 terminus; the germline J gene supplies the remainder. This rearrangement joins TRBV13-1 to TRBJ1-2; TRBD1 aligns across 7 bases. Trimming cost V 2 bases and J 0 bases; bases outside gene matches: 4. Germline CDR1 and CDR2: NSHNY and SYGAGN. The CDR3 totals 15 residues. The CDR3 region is CASSELGQSNSDYTF. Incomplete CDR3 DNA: TGTGCCAGCAGTGAGCTGGGACAGTCAAACTCC.

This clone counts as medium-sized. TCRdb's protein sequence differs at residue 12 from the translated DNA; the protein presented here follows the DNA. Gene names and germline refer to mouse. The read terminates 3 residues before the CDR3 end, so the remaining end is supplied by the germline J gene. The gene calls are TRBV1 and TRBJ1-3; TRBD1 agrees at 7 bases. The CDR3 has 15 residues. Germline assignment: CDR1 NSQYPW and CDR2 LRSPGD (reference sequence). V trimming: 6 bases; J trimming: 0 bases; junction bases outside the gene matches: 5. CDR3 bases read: TGCACCTGCAGAGCCGGGACAGATTCTGGAAATACG. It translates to CTCRAGTDSGNT. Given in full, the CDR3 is CTCRAGTDSGNTLYF.

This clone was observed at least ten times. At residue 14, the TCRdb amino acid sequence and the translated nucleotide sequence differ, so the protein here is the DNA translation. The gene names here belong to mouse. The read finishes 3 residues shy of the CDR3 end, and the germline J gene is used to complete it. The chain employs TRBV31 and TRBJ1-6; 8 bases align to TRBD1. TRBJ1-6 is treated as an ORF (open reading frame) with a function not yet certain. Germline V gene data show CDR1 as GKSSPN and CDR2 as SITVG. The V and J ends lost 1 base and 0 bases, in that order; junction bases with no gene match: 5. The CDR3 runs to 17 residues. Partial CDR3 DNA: TGTGCCTGGAGTCCTGGACAGGGCTATTCCTATAATTCGCCC. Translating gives CAWSPGQGYSYNSP. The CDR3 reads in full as CAWSPGQGYSYNSPLYF.

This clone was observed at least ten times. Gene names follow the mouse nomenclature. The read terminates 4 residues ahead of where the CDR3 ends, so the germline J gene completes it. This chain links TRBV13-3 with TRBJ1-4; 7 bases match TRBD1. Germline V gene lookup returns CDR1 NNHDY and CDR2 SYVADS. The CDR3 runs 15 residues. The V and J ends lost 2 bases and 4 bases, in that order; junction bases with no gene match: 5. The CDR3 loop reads CASSERDRDNERLFF. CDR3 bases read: TGTGCCAGCAGTGAGAGGGACAGAGACAACGAA.

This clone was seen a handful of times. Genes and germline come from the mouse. The CDR3 here is CASSRPRGNYAEQFF. CDR3 DNA, as far as it was read: TGTGCCAGCTCTCGCCCGAGGGGGAACTATGCT. The chain joins TRBV3 to TRBJ2-1; perhaps TRBD1 as D (6 bases). From the germline J gene comes the end of the CDR3, since the read stops 4 residues before it. Germline CDR1 and CDR2: SNHLY and FYNGKV (reference sequence). Trimming removed 8 bases at V and 1 base at J, with 15 bases between. This CDR3 has 15 amino acids.

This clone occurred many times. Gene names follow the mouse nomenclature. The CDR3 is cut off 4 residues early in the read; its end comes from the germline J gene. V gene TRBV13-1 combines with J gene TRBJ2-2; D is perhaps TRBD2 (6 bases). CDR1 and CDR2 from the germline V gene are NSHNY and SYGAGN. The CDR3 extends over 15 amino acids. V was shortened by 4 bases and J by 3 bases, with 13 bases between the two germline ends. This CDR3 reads CASSRNRGDTGQLYF. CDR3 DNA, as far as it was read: TGTGCCAGCAGTCGGAACCGGGGGGACACCGGG.

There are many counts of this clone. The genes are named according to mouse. The CDR3: CASRRGGNSDYTF. CDR3 bases read: TGTGCCAGCAGGAGGGGAGGGAACTCC. The chain employs TRBV13-3 and TRBJ1-2; the D gene is possibly TRBD1 (5 bases). The CDR3 is cut off 4 residues early in the read; its end comes from the germline J gene. Trimming shortened V by 5 bases and J by 2 bases, and 10 bases separated the two germline ends. Germline CDR1 and CDR2: NNHDY and SYVADS. This CDR3 region has 13 residues.

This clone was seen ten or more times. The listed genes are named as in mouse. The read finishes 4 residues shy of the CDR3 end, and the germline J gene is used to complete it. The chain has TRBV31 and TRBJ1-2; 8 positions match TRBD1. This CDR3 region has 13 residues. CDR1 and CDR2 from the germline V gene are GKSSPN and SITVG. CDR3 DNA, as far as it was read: TGTGCCTGGAGGCCAGGGGGCGGGTCC. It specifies CAWRPGGGS. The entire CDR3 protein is CAWRPGGGSDYTF.

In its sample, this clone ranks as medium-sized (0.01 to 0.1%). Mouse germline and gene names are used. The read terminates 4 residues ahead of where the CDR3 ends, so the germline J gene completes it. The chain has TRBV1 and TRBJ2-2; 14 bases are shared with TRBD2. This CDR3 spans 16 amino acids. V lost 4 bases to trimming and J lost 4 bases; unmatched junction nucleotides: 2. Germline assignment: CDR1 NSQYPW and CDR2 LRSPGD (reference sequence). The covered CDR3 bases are TGCACCTGCAGTGGGGACTGGGGGGGCCTCACCGGG. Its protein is CTCSGDWGGLTG. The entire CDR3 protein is CTCSGDWGGLTGQLYF.

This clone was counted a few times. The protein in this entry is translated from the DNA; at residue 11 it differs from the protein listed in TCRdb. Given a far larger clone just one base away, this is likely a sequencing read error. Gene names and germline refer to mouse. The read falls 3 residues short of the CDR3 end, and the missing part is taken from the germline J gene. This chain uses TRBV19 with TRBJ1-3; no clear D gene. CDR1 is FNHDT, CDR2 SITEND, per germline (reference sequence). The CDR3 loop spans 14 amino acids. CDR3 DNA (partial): TGTGCCAGCAGTATCCCCAGTTCTGGAAATCCG. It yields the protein CASSIPSSGNP. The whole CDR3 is CASSIPSSGNPLYF.

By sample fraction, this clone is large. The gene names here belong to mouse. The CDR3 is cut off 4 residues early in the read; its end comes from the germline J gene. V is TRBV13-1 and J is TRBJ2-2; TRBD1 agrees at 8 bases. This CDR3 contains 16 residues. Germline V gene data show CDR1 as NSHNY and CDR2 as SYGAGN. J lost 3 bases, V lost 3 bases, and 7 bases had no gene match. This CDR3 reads CASSAPRGRDTGQLYF. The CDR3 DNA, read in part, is TGTGCCAGCAGTGCCCCCAGGGGGCGCGACACCGGG.

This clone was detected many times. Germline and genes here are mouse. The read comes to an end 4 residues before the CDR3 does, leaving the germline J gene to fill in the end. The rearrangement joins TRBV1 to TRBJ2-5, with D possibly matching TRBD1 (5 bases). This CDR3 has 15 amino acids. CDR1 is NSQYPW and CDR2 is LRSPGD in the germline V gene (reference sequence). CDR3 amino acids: CTCSADPREEDTQYF. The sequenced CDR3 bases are TGCACCTGCAGTGCAGATCCCAGGGAAGAAGAC.

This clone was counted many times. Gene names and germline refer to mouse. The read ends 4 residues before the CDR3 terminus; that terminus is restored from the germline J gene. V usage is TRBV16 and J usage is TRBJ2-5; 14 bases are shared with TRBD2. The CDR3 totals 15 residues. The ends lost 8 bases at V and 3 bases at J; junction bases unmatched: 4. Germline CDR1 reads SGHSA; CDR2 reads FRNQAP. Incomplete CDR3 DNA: TGTGCAAGCGGGGGACTGGGGGGGCAGCAAGAC. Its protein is CASGGLGGQQD. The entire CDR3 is CASGGLGGQQDTQYF.

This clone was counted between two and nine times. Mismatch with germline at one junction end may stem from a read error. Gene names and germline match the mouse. CDR3 protein: CPSSLQGANPEVFF. Partial CDR3 DNA: TGTCCCAGCAGTCTACAGGGAGCAAACCCA. The chain uses TRBV19 and TRBJ1-1; the D gene is possibly TRBD1 (6 bases). The read ends 4 residues shy of where the CDR3 ends; the end is completed using the germline J gene. Per the germline V gene, CDR1 is FNHDT and CDR2 is SITEND (reference sequence). The length of the CDR3 is 14 residues. Supplemented by reference TRBV19 and TRBJ1-1, the full variable domain reads GGIITQTPKFLIGQEGQKLTLKCQQNFNHDTMYWYRQDSGKGLRLIYYSITENDLQKGDLSEGYDASREKKSSFSLTVTSAQKNEMAVFLCPSSLQGANPEVFFGKGTRLTVV.

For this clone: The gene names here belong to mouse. Partial CDR3 DNA: TGTGCCAGCAGCCCCTGGACTGGGGGCCAAGAC. Amino acids: CASSPWTGGQD. Given in full, the CDR3 is CASSPWTGGQDTQYF. The genes are TRBV5 and TRBJ2-5, with 10 bases lining up with TRBD2. Read data end 4 residues before the CDR3 end; the end is taken from the germline J gene. The CDR3 loop spans 15 amino acids. Germline CDR1 is LGHNA and CDR2 is YNLKQL (reference sequence). The trim removed 4 bases at V and 2 bases at J, leaving 3 bases unmatched.

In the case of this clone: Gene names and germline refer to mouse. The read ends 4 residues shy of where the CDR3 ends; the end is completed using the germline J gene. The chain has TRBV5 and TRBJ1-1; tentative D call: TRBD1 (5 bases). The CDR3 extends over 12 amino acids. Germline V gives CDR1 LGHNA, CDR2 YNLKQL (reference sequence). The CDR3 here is CASSQDDREVFF. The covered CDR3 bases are TGTGCCAGCAGCCAAGACGACAGA.

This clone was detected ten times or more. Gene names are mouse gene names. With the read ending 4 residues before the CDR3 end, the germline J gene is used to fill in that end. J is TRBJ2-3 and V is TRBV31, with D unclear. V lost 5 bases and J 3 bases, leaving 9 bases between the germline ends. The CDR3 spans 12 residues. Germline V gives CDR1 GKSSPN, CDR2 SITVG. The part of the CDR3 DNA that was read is TGTGCCTGGGTCACTAGAGCAGAA. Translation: CAWVTRAE. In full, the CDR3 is CAWVTRAETLYF.

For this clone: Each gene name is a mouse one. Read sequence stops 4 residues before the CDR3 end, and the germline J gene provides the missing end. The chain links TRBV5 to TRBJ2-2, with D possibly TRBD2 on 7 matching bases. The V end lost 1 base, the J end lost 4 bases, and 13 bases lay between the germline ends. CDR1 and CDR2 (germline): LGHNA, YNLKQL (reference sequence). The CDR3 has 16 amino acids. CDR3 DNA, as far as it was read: TGTGCCAGCAGCCAAGGCTGGGGGCGCGGCACCGGG. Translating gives CASSQGWGRGTG. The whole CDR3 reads CASSQGWGRGTGQLYF.